This T cell receptor (beta chain) is from a study of shared T cell receptors in the human thymus. Repertoires were generated with immunoSEQ multiplex PCR, while TCRdb's copy carries only in-frame clones and drops some. Among over 350,000 clones listed, roughly 94% were seen once. The receptor was isolated from a human donor. The sequenced material came from thymocytes.

The CDR3: CASSPNWSCVEQFF. CDR3 DNA sequence: TGTGCCAGCTCACCGAACTGGAGTTGCGTTGAGCAGTTCTTC. V and J are TRBV18 and TRBJ2-1; D is unclear. Germline CDR1 reads KGHSH; CDR2 reads LQKENI. This CDR3 spans 14 amino acids. Deletions cut 3 bases from V and 9 bases from J, with 15 bases between.